Listed below are T cell receptor beta chains from one sample, sequenced in a study of T cell clones after liver transplantation. Data came from immunoSEQ multiplex PCR; TCRdb stores just in-frame clones and leaves some out. The table shows nearly 55,000 clones, with roughly 84% occurring only once. This sample comprised CD4+ T cells from blood, obtained before liver transplant. The receptors here all came from a human donor who received a liver transplant. Both conserved end residues are part of each CDR3. D genes are given only for firm matches. The size entry is marked missing in some rows and otherwise reads once, few, many or a size class.

v_call	clone_size	j_call	d_call	cdr3_aa	cdr3_nt
TRBV18	once	TRBJ2-1	NA	CASSPAAGSYNEQFF	TGTGCCAGCTCACCGGCGGCGGGCTCCTACAATGAGCAGTTCTTC
TRBV7-9	few	TRBJ2-2	NA	CASSFGGAGTGELFF	TGTGCCAGCAGCTTTGGAGGGGCGGGCACCGGGGAGCTGTTTTTT
TRBV5-1	once	TRBJ2-2	NA	CASSLVENTGELFF	TGCGCCAGCAGCTTGGTAGAGAACACCGGGGAGCTGTTTTTT
TRBV27	NA	TRBJ1-5	TRBD1	CASSPKGQYSNQPQHF	TGTGCCAGCAGTCCCAAGGGACAGTATAGCAATCAGCCCCAGCATTTT
TRBV11-1	NA	TRBJ2-1	TRBD1	CASSPGTGGLDNEQFF	TGTGCCAGCAGCCCGGGGACAGGGGGACTAGACAATGAGCAGTTCTTC
TRBV6-5	NA	TRBJ2-1	TRBD2	CASSMGLATNEQFF	TGTGCCAGCAGTATGGGACTAGCTACAAATGAGCAGTTCTTC
TRBV27	NA	TRBJ1-4	TRBD1	CASSLRQGREKLFF	TGTGCCAGCAGTCTTAGACAGGGGCGGGAAAAACTGTTTTTT
TRBV6-6	NA	TRBJ1-1	TRBD1	CASRTRTGGTEAFF	TGTGCCAGCAGAACCCGGACAGGGGGAACTGAAGCTTTCTTT
TRBV9	NA	TRBJ1-6	TRBD1	CASSPQGGENNSPLHF	TGTGCCAGCAGCCCCCAGGGGGGTGAGAACAATTCACCCCTCCACTTT
TRBV4-2	NA	TRBJ2-1	NA	CASSQDNGKTGRIRNEQFF	TGTGCCAGCAGCCAAGATAACGGCAAGACGGGGCGGATACGGAATGAGCAGTTCTTC
TRBV6-1	few	TRBJ1-1	NA	CASRVTGNTEAFF	TGTGCCAGCAGGGTTACGGGTAACACTGAAGCTTTCTTT
TRBV4-2	NA	TRBJ1-4	NA	CASSQGTAKLFF	TGTGCCAGCAGCCAGGGGACGGCAAAACTGTTTTTT
TRBV5-1	NA	TRBJ2-6	NA	CASSTRDIGLSGANVLTF	TGCGCCAGCAGCACCCGGGACATCGGCCTCTCTGGGGCCAACGTCCTGACTTTC
TRBV29-1	NA	TRBJ1-2	NA	CSVEDGYTF	TGCAGCGTTGAAGATGGCTACACCTTC
TRBV4-3	NA	TRBJ2-5	TRBD1	CASSQVLPGQGGQETQYF	TGCGCCAGCAGCCAGGTCCTACCGGGACAGGGGGGCCAAGAGACCCAGTACTTC
TRBV2	NA	TRBJ1-1	NA	CASSFGTANTEAFF	TGTGCCAGCAGTTTTGGGACGGCGAACACTGAAGCTTTCTTT